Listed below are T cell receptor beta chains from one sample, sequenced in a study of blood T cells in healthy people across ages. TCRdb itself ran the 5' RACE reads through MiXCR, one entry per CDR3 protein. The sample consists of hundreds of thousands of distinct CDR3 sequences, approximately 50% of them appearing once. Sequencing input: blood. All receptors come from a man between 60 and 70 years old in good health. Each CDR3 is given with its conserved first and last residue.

CDR3aa: CSAGGTAANYGYTF
v_gene: TRBV20-1

CDR3aa: CSAVPGRETQYF
v_gene: TRBV29-1

CDR3aa: CAISGRRVGTVYGYTF
v_gene: TRBV10-3

CDR3aa: CSASPGLLGTTQYF
v_gene: TRBV20-1

CDR3aa: CSAPRTSGGPHQYF
v_gene: TRBV20-1

CDR3aa: CSVETPHREGYTF
v_gene: TRBV29-1

CDR3aa: CASSQDRGRADYNEQFF
v_gene: TRBV4-1

CDR3aa: CASSSYGLAGDEQYF
v_gene: TRBV6-5

CDR3aa: CASSLAGTGENTEAFF
v_gene: TRBV5-1

CDR3aa: CASSPGDASYEQYF
v_gene: TRBV4-1

CDR3aa: CASSVGARETQYF
v_gene: TRBV10-2

CDR3aa: CGTTGANNSPLHF
v_gene: TRBV10-3

CDR3aa: CSARDQTSLGTQYF
v_gene: TRBV20-1

CDR3aa: CASRLNTGELFF
v_gene: TRBV28

CDR3aa: CASSDLGLYNEQYF
v_gene: TRBV2

CDR3aa: CASSLWQAVNTGELFF
v_gene: TRBV5-1

CDR3aa: CASSYRLAGEDEQFF
v_gene: TRBV6-5

CDR3aa: CASSPVGSYNEQFF
v_gene: TRBV12-3/TRBV12-4

CDR3aa: CSALSHSTDTQYF
v_gene: TRBV29-1

CDR3aa: CASSPQPYEQYF
v_gene: TRBV12-3/TRBV12-4

CDR3aa: CAISESGTSSYEQYF
v_gene: TRBV10-3

CDR3aa: CAISESISGGDSGTDTQYF
v_gene: TRBV10-3

CDR3aa: CATRPAQGHQPQHF
v_gene: TRBV6-5

CDR3aa: CASSAPGNFAEAFF
v_gene: TRBV7-9

CDR3aa: CSAPFPGLEREQFF
v_gene: TRBV20-1

CDR3aa: CASSLWGKGGADTQYF
v_gene: TRBV12-3/TRBV12-4

CDR3aa: CASSLTGPLEQYF
v_gene: TRBV5-1

CDR3aa: CASKGQGVETQYF
v_gene: TRBV5-1

CDR3aa: CASSFSPYEQYF
v_gene: TRBV7-2